One and the same sample provided the 2 T cell receptor beta chains below, sequenced in a study of T cells in women clearing cervical HPV infection. Produced via immunoSEQ multiplex PCR; TCRdb's table is partial and in-frame only. The ten top clones account for approximately 3%, within a sample of roughly 29,000 clones. The sample consisted of blood buffy coat. The receptors were gathered from a woman between 18 and 69 years old with a cervical HPV16 infection that either progressed to CIN3+ or cleared (not recorded which).

A note on this clone: The CDR3 end is not reached by the read, which stops 3 residues before it; the germline J gene fills it in. The chain is built from TRBV12-5 and TRBJ2-7; 9 bases map to TRBD2. The germline V gene has CDR1 LGHNT and CDR2 FRNRAP. This CDR3 comprises 15 residues. The V and J ends lost 5 bases and 0 bases, in that order; junction bases with no gene match: 5. This CDR3 reads CASGDLAGLSYEQYF. The sequenced part of the CDR3 DNA is TGTGCTAGTGGTGATCTAGCGGGGCTCTCCTACGAG.

Note on this clone: The read terminates 3 residues before the CDR3 end, so the remaining end is supplied by the germline J gene. The gene calls are TRBV12-3 or TRBV12-4 and TRBJ2-7; perhaps TRBD2 as D (6 bases). V shed 3 bases and J shed 4 bases, with 7 bases lying between them. This CDR3 has 12 residues. The CDR3 sequence: CASSFGGYEQYF. CDR3 DNA (partial): TGTGCCAGCAGTTTCGGAGGGTACGAG.